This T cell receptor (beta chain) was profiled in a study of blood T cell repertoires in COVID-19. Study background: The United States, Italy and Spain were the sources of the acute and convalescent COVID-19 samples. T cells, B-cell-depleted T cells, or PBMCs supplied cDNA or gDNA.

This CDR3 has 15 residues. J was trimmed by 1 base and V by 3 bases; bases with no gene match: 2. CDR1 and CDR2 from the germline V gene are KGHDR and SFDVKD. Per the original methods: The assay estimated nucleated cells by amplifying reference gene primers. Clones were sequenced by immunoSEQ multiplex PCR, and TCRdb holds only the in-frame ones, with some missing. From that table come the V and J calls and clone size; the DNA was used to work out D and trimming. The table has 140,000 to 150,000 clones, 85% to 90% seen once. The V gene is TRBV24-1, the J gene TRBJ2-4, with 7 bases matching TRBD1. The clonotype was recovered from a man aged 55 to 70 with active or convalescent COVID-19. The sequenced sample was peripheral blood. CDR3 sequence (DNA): TGTGCCACCAGTGATGGACAGGACGCCAAAAACATTCAGTACTTC. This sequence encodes CATSDGQDAKNIQYF.